This TCR beta chain was obtained from a study of Ad26.COV2.S vaccination and SARS-CoV-2 variants. This CDR3 is 14 amino acids long. The V end lost 7 bases, the J end lost 2 bases, and 12 bases lay between the germline ends. From germline, CDR1 is PRHDT and CDR2 FYEKMQ (reference sequence). Sample treatment: around 19 received Ad26.COV2.S at low or high dose, single or two shots; about five received placebo; per-sample allocation not given. Vaccine and placebo recipients were sampled on day 63 after the first injection. General study findings and limits: The study found similar non-spike TCR breadth in vaccine and placebo recipients.

The repertoire was sequenced with immunoSEQ multiplex PCR; TCRdb's copy has only in-frame clones and lacks some. This sample has approximately 400,000 clones, with about 80% found just once. This clone has just one count. What it binds is unknown. This specimen was peripheral blood, taken in a trial of Ad26.COV2.S vaccine versus placebo. This TCR was sampled from a person aged 18 to 65 who received the Ad26.COV2.S COVID-19 vaccine or a placebo. This chain uses TRBV13 with TRBJ2-1, with D perhaps matching TRBD2 (6 bases). The CDR3 loop is CASTPSSAYNEQFF. The CDR3, as DNA: TGTGCCAGCACCCCTTCTAGCGCCTACAATGAGCAGTTCTTC.